This T cell receptor (beta chain) is drawn from a study of Graves' ophthalmopathy and Graves' hyperthyroidism. Study-wide results and limits: Ophthalmopathy could be told apart from stable hyperthyroidism by a 13-signature model (87.88% sensitivity, roughly 81% specificity).

Notes on this clonotype: Its target is not known.

Germline values: CDR1 SGHNT, CDR2 YYREEE (reference sequence). Trimming took 4 bases from V and 5 from J; bases not matched to a gene: 4. This CDR3 is built from 15 residues. Amplifying from RNA transcripts, the study obtained TCR beta CDR3 regions. An initial RT-PCR round employing HTBI primers preceded a second-round multiplex PCR. TCRdb called the multiplex PCR reads again in MiXCR, with one record for every CDR3 protein. The data hold some 250,000 distinct CDR3 sequences, with around 50% observed a single time. The sequenced sample was peripheral blood. The source is an adult man with Graves' ophthalmopathy. This rearrangement joins TRBV5-4 to TRBJ2-5; 14 bases agree with TRBD2. The CDR3 coding sequence is TGTGCCAGCAGCGGGACTAGCGGGAGTTCGGAGACCCAGTACTTC. As protein: CASSGTSGSSETQYF.